The 12 T cell receptor beta chains in this list originate from one sample, sequenced in a study of blood T cell repertoires in COVID-19. Clones were read by immunoSEQ multiplex PCR, and TCRdb kept only the in-frame ones, dropping some. The table includes roughly 45,000 clones, approximately 80% detected once. The sequenced material came from peripheral blood. These receptors originate from a woman aged 55-70 years with acute or convalescent COVID-19.

The CDR3 DNA reads TGTGCCAGCAGCCAAACGAGCCTCGAGCAGTACTTC. It specifies CASSQTSLEQYF. The chain couples TRBV7-9 to TRBJ2-7; D gene ambiguous. The CDR3 totals 12 residues. Germline CDR1 and CDR2: SEHNR and FQNEAQ (reference sequence). V dropped 5 bases and J dropped 6 bases, with 11 bases sitting between them.

Only a few counts were recorded for this clone. The chain carries TRBV11-2 and TRBJ2-6; no clear D. This CDR3 has 15 amino acids. Germline values: CDR1 SGHAT, CDR2 FQNNGV. Trimming removed 5 bases at V and 2 bases at J, with 10 bases between. CDR3 nucleotides: TGTGCCAGCAGCCCCAGAAATGCTGGGGCCAACGTCCTGACTTTC. This encodes CASSPRNAGANVLTF.

V is TRBV7-2 and J is TRBJ2-7, with D tentatively TRBD1 (5 bases). Between the trimmed V and J ends, which lost 3 bases and 0 bases, there was a span of 9 bases. The CDR3 spans 14 residues. CDR1 and CDR2 from the germline V gene are SGHTA and FQGNSA. The CDR3 DNA reads TGTGCCAGCAGCTTCCAGGGTAACTCCTACGAGCAGTACTTC. It yields the protein CASSFQGNSYEQYF. Full variable domain (rest looked up from reference TRBV7-2 and TRBJ2-7): GAGVSQSPSNKVTEKGKDVELRCDPISGHTALYWYRQSLGQGLEFLIYFQGNSAPDKSGLPSDRFSAERTGGSVSTLTIQRTQQEDSAVYLCASSFQGNSYEQYFGPGTRLTVT.

V gene TRBV30 combines with J gene TRBJ1-1; 7 nucleotides agree with TRBD1. The CDR3 has 14 residues. V dropped 2 bases and J dropped 6; count of bases not matched to a gene: 9. Germline V gene lookup returns CDR1 GTSNPN and CDR2 SVGIG (reference sequence). The CDR3 protein is CAWSRMTGWAEAFF. The CDR3 nucleotides are TGTGCCTGGAGTAGAATGACAGGGTGGGCTGAAGCTTTCTTT.

The chain combines TRBV10-2 with TRBJ2-7; no clear D gene. V lost 8 bases and J lost 2, with 13 bases in between. The CDR3 is 13 amino acids. Germline lookup yields CDR1 WSHSY and CDR2 SAAADI. CDR3 protein: CASSPGHPYEQYF. Written as DNA, the CDR3 is TGCGCCAGCTCCCCAGGCCACCCCTACGAGCAGTACTTC.

This chain links TRBV7-8 with TRBJ2-5, with a possible D match to TRBD2 (6 bases). CDR1 and CDR2 from the germline V gene are SGHVS and FQNEAQ. Trimming cost V 1 base and J 9 bases, with 21 bases left between them. The CDR3 sequence is 16 residues long. The CDR3 here is CASSLVLLGTWGAQYF. The DNA for the CDR3 is TGTGCCAGCAGCTTAGTATTGTTGGGGACCTGGGGGGCCCAGTACTTC.

This clone has just one count. This chain connects TRBV7-9 to TRBJ1-1, with D possibly matching TRBD1 (6 bases). This CDR3 spans 14 amino acids. The germline V gene has CDR1 SEHNR and CDR2 FQNEAQ (reference sequence). The V end lost 0 bases, the J end lost 2 bases, and 7 bases lay between the germline ends. CDR3 in DNA: TGTGCCAGCAGCTTAGCGGGACACAACACTGAAGCTTTCTTT. This codes for CASSLAGHNTEAFF.

The chain links TRBV6-1 to TRBJ1-2; D is possibly TRBD1 (5 bases). CDR3 length: 13 residues. Germline V gene data show CDR1 as MNHNS and CDR2 as SASEGT. Trimming left V 3 bases short and J 9 bases short, with 14 bases between. The CDR3 nucleotides read TGTGCCAGCAGTGACGCACAGGATACGAGCTACACCTTC. Its protein product is CASSDAQDTSYTF.

The chain combines TRBV5-4 with TRBJ1-2, with TRBD1 matching 7 bases. With V trimmed by 4 bases and J by 4 bases, 7 bases remained unmatched. The CDR3 has 14 amino acids. CDR1 is SGHNT, CDR2 YYREEE, per germline (reference sequence). CDR3 in amino acids: CASSLDRRLYGYTF. Here the CDR3 DNA reads TGTGCCAGCAGCCTGGACAGGCGTCTCTATGGCTACACCTTC.

This chain connects TRBV7-8 to TRBJ1-5; TRBD1 aligns across 7 bases. Germline lookup yields CDR1 SGHVS and CDR2 FQNEAQ. The V gene end was trimmed by 5 bases and the J gene end by 3 bases; junction bases not matched to a gene: 7. The CDR3 has 15 amino acids. CDR3 protein: CASSHRGQDNQPQHF. DNA of the CDR3: TGTGCCAGCAGCCATCGAGGACAGGACAATCAGCCCCAGCATTTT.

This clone was observed a few times. V usage is TRBV27 and J usage is TRBJ2-2; TRBD2 is a possible D gene (6 bases). This CDR3 is 15 amino acids long. Trimming removed 2 bases from V and 4 bases from J, with 11 bases in between. Germline V CDR1 and CDR2: MNHEY, SMNVEV (reference sequence). DNA for the CDR3: TGTGCCAGCAGTTTAAACCAGGGAGGCACCGGGGAGCTGTTTTTT. It specifies CASSLNQGGTGELFF.

The chain links TRBV14 to TRBJ2-7, with no clear D. Per the germline V gene, CDR1 is SGHDN and CDR2 is FVKESK. V shed 4 bases and J shed 3 bases, with 4 bases lying between them. This CDR3 comprises 11 residues. The CDR3: CASSLNYEQYF. CDR3 coding DNA: TGTGCCAGCAGCCTTAACTACGAGCAGTACTTC.